The next 25 T cell receptor beta chains were all read from a single sample in a study of response to subunit inactivated influenza vaccine. In TCRdb, the RT-PCR reads were re-called with MiXCR into one record per CDR3 protein. This sample has 650,000 or so distinct CDR3 sequences, with around 15% found just once. Sample: PBMCs from blood, taken less than 15 days before vaccination. The receptors shown here come from a man in his forties or fifties who received an inactivated influenza vaccine.

This clonotype turned up a few times. The rearrangement joins TRBV7-2 to TRBJ2-1; the D call may be TRBD1 or TRBD2 (5 bases each). The V gene's germline CDR1 is SGHTA and CDR2 FQGNSA. The CDR3 contains 16 residues. The V and J ends lost 6 bases and 0 bases respectively, with 15 bases between them. This CDR3 reads CASRPGTMSSYNEQFF. CDR3 nucleotides: TGTGCCAGCAGACCCGGGACCATGAGCTCCTACAATGAGCAGTTCTTC. Full variable domain (outside the CDR3, taken from reference TRBV7-2 and TRBJ2-1): GAGVSQSPSNKVTEKGKDVELRCDPISGHTALYWYRQSLGQGLEFLIYFQGNSAPDKSGLPSDRFSAERTGGSVSTLTIQRTQQEDSAVYLCASRPGTMSSYNEQFFGPGTRLTVL.

This clonotype was picked up many times. Here the CDR3 DNA reads TGCGCCAGCAGCTTGGAGGGCAGGGTGGACAATGAGCAGTTCTTC. Amino acid sequence: CASSLEGRVDNEQFF. V and J are TRBV5-1 and TRBJ2-1; tentative D call: TRBD1 (5 bases). The V and J ends lost 0 bases and 5 bases respectively, with 12 bases between them. Germline CDR1 reads SGHRS; CDR2 reads YFSETQ. This CDR3 is built from 15 residues.

This clonotype was recorded a few times. V and J are TRBV5-4 and TRBJ1-1; TRBD1 aligns across 8 bases. CDR1 and CDR2 (germline): SGHNT, YYREEE (reference sequence). Trimming took 4 bases from V and 9 from J; bases not matched to a gene: 8. The length of the CDR3 is 13 residues. The CDR3, as DNA: TGTGCCAGCAGCGGTGGACAGGGAAAGAAAGCTTTCTTT. It translates to CASSGGQGKKAFF.

This clonotype was detected only a few times. The rearrangement joins TRBV29-1 to TRBJ2-7; possible D gene TRBD2, 6 bases. V lost 1 base and J lost 0, with 10 bases in between. This CDR3 comprises 14 residues. CDR1 is SQVTM, CDR2 ANQGSEA, per germline. In DNA form, the CDR3 reads TGCAGCGTTGAAGGACTAGGAAACTCCTACGAGCAGTACTTC. It encodes CSVEGLGNSYEQYF.

This clonotype has a handful of counts. The chain employs TRBV6-2 or TRBV6-3 and TRBJ2-4; weak D call: TRBD1 (6 bases). The CDR3 is 15 amino acids. V lost 2 bases and J lost 9, with 17 bases in between. Germline CDR1 and CDR2: MNHEY and SVGEGT. The CDR3 sequence: CASSYGGQAAPIQYF. The CDR3 DNA reads TGTGCCAGCAGTTACGGGGGCCAAGCCGCCCCCATTCAGTACTTC.

This clonotype was detected many times. The J gene is TRBJ2-1, the V gene TRBV5-5; 7 bases align to TRBD1. In germline, CDR1 is SGHKS, CDR2 YYEKEE (reference sequence). The J segment lost 5 bases and the V segment lost 4 bases, leaving 6 bases of the junction unmatched. This CDR3 spans 14 amino acids. CDR3 in amino acids: CASSGRDSNNEQFF. CDR3 nucleotides: TGTGCCAGCAGCGGCCGGGACAGTAACAATGAGCAGTTCTTC.

This clonotype appeared many times. The chain couples TRBV20-1 to TRBJ1-1; D unresolved. Germline V gene data show CDR1 as DFQATT and CDR2 as SNEGSKA (reference sequence). The CDR3 covers 13 residues. The ends were cut back, 1 base at V and 1 base at J, with 7 bases in the middle. The CDR3 is CSARGSPNTEAFF. The CDR3 DNA follows: TGCAGTGCTAGAGGTAGCCCGAACACTGAAGCTTTCTTT.

This chain connects TRBV20-1 to TRBJ2-1; 10 bases are shared with TRBD2. In germline, CDR1 is DFQATT, CDR2 SNEGSKA (reference sequence). CDR3 size: 15 residues. V dropped 4 bases and J dropped 9; count of bases not matched to a gene: 12. In DNA, the CDR3 is TGCAGTGCTAAGCCCCTAGCGGGGGCCTCGTTTGAGCAGTTCTTC. Its translation: CSAKPLAGASFEQFF.

This clonotype was picked up a small number of times. The rearrangement links TRBV12-3 or TRBV12-4 to TRBJ2-1, with no clear D. V was clipped by 6 bases and J by 0 bases, with 12 bases between them. The length of the CDR3 is 15 residues. CDR3: CASRPDRTSYNEQFF. The DNA of the CDR3 is TGTGCCAGCAGACCAGACCGCACCTCCTACAATGAGCAGTTCTTC.

The chain is built from TRBV20-1 and TRBJ1-6; D unclear. Between the trimmed V and J ends, which lost 0 bases and 6 bases, there was a span of 6 bases. CDR1 is DFQATT and CDR2 is SNEGSKA in the germline V gene (reference sequence). CDR3 length: 13 residues. The CDR3 loop reads CSARDNINSPLHF. CDR3 nucleotides: TGCAGTGCTAGAGATAATATTAATTCACCCCTCCACTTT.

The chain links TRBV27 to TRBJ2-6; D gene unclear. V was pared by 2 bases and J by 0 bases, with 11 bases between. Germline CDR1 is MNHEY and CDR2 is SMNVEV (reference sequence). The CDR3 length is 17 residues. The CDR3 region is CASSLGVLSSGANVLTF. The CDR3 bases are TGTGCCAGCAGTTTAGGGGTCCTTAGCTCTGGGGCCAACGTCCTGACTTTC.

This rearrangement joins TRBV20-1 to TRBJ2-7, with 9 bases aligning to TRBD1. The CDR3 loop spans 12 amino acids. Germline-derived CDR1 and CDR2 are DFQATT and SNEGSKA (reference sequence). Trimming cost V 6 bases and J 6 bases; bases outside gene matches: 6. Here the CDR3 DNA reads TGCAGTGCCTGGGGACAGGGAAGCGAGCAGTACTTC. It yields the protein CSAWGQGSEQYF.

Many counts were recorded for this clonotype. The CDR3 region is CASSSRQLNNSPLHF. DNA for the CDR3: TGCGCCAGCAGCAGCCGACAGTTAAATAATTCACCCCTCCACTTT. The genes are TRBV5-1 and TRBJ1-6, with D tentatively TRBD1 (5 bases). CDR3 length: 15 amino acids. The ends were cut back, 4 bases at V and 5 bases at J, with 13 bases in the middle. CDR1 is SGHRS, CDR2 YFSETQ, per germline.

This clonotype was counted ten times or more. This chain links TRBV10-3 with TRBJ2-2; D is unresolved. From germline, CDR1 is ENHRY and CDR2 SYGVKD. V was shortened by 0 bases and J by 4 bases, with 9 bases between the two germline ends. The CDR3 has 15 residues. CDR3 sequence: CAISESSESTGELFF. Written as DNA, the CDR3 is TGTGCCATCAGTGAGTCGTCGGAGAGCACCGGGGAGCTGTTTTTT.

This clonotype was seen a few times. The chain is built from TRBV20-1 and TRBJ1-2; maybe TRBD1 (5 bases). The length of the CDR3 is 14 residues. CDR1 DFQATT and CDR2 SNEGSKA come from the germline V gene (reference sequence). The V end was cut by 1 base, the J end by 1 base, with 10 bases between. Here the CDR3 reads CSARARGGNYGYTF. The CDR3 DNA is TGCAGTGCTAGAGCCCGCGGGGGTAACTATGGCTACACCTTC.

This rearrangement joins TRBV5-1 to TRBJ2-3, with a weak D call TRBD2 (5 bases). Germline CDR1 SGHRS, CDR2 YFSETQ. V shed 4 bases and J shed 9 bases, with 18 bases lying between them. This CDR3 is built from 14 residues. The chain's CDR3 is CASSLGAGLRTQYF. CDR3 sequence (DNA): TGCGCCAGCAGCCTGGGTGCAGGACTCAGAACGCAGTATTTT.

The chain employs TRBV20-1 and TRBJ2-1; 8 bases line up with TRBD1. The V and J ends lost 5 bases and 1 base, in that order; junction bases with no gene match: 7. This CDR3 contains 15 residues. The V gene's germline CDR1 is DFQATT and CDR2 SNEGSKA (reference sequence). The CDR3 DNA sequence: TGCAGTGCTCTAAGACAGGGGCTATCCTACAATGAGCAGTTCTTC. Translating it yields CSALRQGLSYNEQFF.

This sequence joins TRBV24-1 and TRBJ2-1; D unclear. The V end lost 9 bases, the J end lost 0 bases, and 14 bases lay between the germline ends. Per germline, CDR1 KGHDR and CDR2 SFDVKD. CDR3 size: 15 residues. The CDR3 DNA reads TGTGCCACCGGAGAGTGGAAAAGCTCCTACAATGAGCAGTTCTTC. Translating it yields CATGEWKSSYNEQFF.

This clonotype was picked up a small number of times. The chain has TRBV7-2 and TRBJ2-1; no clear D. The V end was cut by 5 bases, the J end by 6 bases, with 8 bases between. Germline V CDR1 and CDR2: SGHTA, FQGNSA. CDR3 length: 12 residues. The CDR3 loop reads CASSIGFNEQFF. In DNA, the CDR3 is TGTGCCAGCAGCATCGGGTTCAATGAGCAGTTCTTC.

There are a few counts of this clonotype. The chain is built from TRBV20-1 and TRBJ1-1; unclear D gene. Germline V gene lookup returns CDR1 DFQATT and CDR2 SNEGSKA (reference sequence). This CDR3 has 13 residues. V shed 6 bases and J shed 5 bases, with 16 bases lying between them. CDR3 sequence: CSARPRGSTEAFF. CDR3 coding DNA: TGCAGTGCCAGACCAAGAGGAAGTACTGAAGCTTTCTTT.

This clonotype was counted at least ten times. The chain is built from TRBV4-2 and TRBJ2-7; the match to TRBD1 covers 12 bases. V lost 3 bases to trimming and J lost 2 bases; unmatched junction nucleotides: 2. CDR1 is LGHNA and CDR2 is YNFKEQ in the germline V gene. This CDR3 comprises 15 residues. The CDR3 spells CASSQGTGGAYEQYF. The CDR3 DNA reads TGTGCCAGCAGCCAGGGGACAGGGGGCGCCTACGAGCAGTACTTC.

This clonotype was detected many times. The chain is built from TRBV27 and TRBJ2-1, with TRBD2 as a possible D gene (6 bases). Germline CDR1 reads MNHEY; CDR2 reads SMNVEV (reference sequence). V lost 10 bases and J lost 7, with 20 bases in between. This CDR3 spans 14 amino acids. The CDR3 here is CATQRGVGGNEQFF. Here the CDR3 DNA reads TGTGCCACCCAACGCGGGGTCGGGGGAAATGAGCAGTTCTTC.

The chain links TRBV20-1 to TRBJ2-7, with 8 bases aligning to TRBD1. Germline lookup yields CDR1 DFQATT and CDR2 SNEGSKA (reference sequence). V shed 2 bases and J 6 bases; nucleotides not matched to a gene: 9. The CDR3 is made up of 14 amino acids. The CDR3 spells CSARPGQGGSEQYF. CDR3 coding DNA: TGCAGTGCTAGACCAGGACAGGGAGGAAGCGAGCAGTACTTC.

The chain recombines TRBV20-1 with TRBJ2-1, with a possible D match to TRBD2 (7 bases). This CDR3 comprises 15 residues. CDR1 is DFQATT, CDR2 SNEGSKA, per germline (reference sequence). The ends were cut back, 5 bases at V and 10 bases at J, with 24 bases in the middle. The CDR3 region has the DNA TGCAGTGCTTCCTCCATTACGGGGGGCCGAGGAGAGCAGTTCTTC. It encodes CSASSITGGRGEQFF.

This chain uses TRBV10-3 with TRBJ2-2; D is perhaps TRBD1 (6 bases). The CDR3 runs to 13 residues. The germline gives CDR1 ENHRY, CDR2 SYGVKD. The V gene lost 6 bases and the J gene lost 5 bases, with 10 bases spanning the gap. The DNA of the CDR3 is TGTGCCATCAGAGGACAGCCAACCGGGGAGCTGTTTTTT. Protein sequence: CAIRGQPTGELFF.